This T cell receptor (beta chain) was recorded in a study of T cell responses to AZD1222 COVID-19 vaccine. Libraries were prepared by immunoSEQ multiplex PCR; TCRdb keeps only in-frame clonotypes and omits some of them. This table holds about 130,000 clones, roughly 90% found once. Germline V gene lookup returns CDR1 LNHDA and CDR2 SQIVND (reference sequence). Trimming cost V 5 bases and J 0 bases, with 13 bases left between them. CDR3 length equals 15 residues. The V and J genes are TRBV19 and TRBJ1-2; D ambiguous. Source: peripheral blood, taken on day 0 of AZD1222 vaccination. This TCR was sampled from an adult in good health. CDR3 loop: CASSPRGTSNYGYTF. CDR3 in DNA: TGTGCCAGTAGTCCCCGGGGAACGTCTAACTATGGCTACACCTTC. The whole variable domain, filled in from reference TRBV19 and TRBJ1-2, reads DGGITQSPKYLFRKEGQNVTLSCEQNLNHDAMYWYRQDPGQGLRLIYYSQIVNDFQKGDIAEGYSVSREKKESFPLTVTSAQKNPTAFYLCASSPRGTSNYGYTFGSGTRLTVV.